Included here is one T cell receptor beta chain sequence, with context. The antigen is not known. A much larger clone differs by one base, so this may be a read error. This CDR3 is missing its conserved last phenylalanine or tryptophan, likely due to a read error. The record originates from a study of T cell repertoires in cytomegalovirus infection. Study as a whole: Both CMV infection and a matching HLA type were indicated by public TCR beta signatures.

General study points: Carriers of CMV plus the relevant HLA were identified by cumulative public TCR beta family frequency. Across the ex vivo response, the dominant clonotypes were HLA-C-restricted CMV-specific TCR beta clonotypes.

Germline CDR1 is KGHSH and CDR2 is LQKENI. The CDR3 is 14 residues long. V gave up 3 bases and J gave up 2 bases, with 10 bases separating them. TCRdb processed the reads anew with MiXCR; each CDR3 protein has one entry. This sample has 300,000 to 400,000 distinct CDR3 sequences, with roughly 28% found just once. This chain joins TRBV18 and TRBJ1-1, with D perhaps TRBD1 (5 bases). The TCR sequence derives from a human donor in good health (CMV status not recorded). Some clones in this sample may be carry-over from other donors' samples. This material consisted of cultured PBMCs, taken from culture after CMV antigen stimulation. In nucleotides, the CDR3 is TGTGCCAGCTCACCTTTTACAGGTAACACTGAAGCTTTCCTT. It encodes CASSPFTGNTEAFL.